The T cell receptor beta chain under discussion was sequenced for a study of cytomegalovirus exposure and HLA in healthy donors. As for this clone: Its specificity is not known.

Using immunoSEQ multiplex PCR, the repertoire was profiled, and TCRdb retains in-frame clones only, with some absent. The sample consists of 200,000 to 300,000 clones, roughly 87% of them appearing once. The study drew the donors from its roughly 120-subject validation cohort, separate from the approximately 700-subject first cohort. Overall study findings and caveats: About 150 TCR beta chains were listed as cytomegalovirus-associated.

Germline V gene lookup returns CDR1 LNHDA and CDR2 SQIVND (reference sequence). Trimming shortened V by 5 bases and J by 6 bases, and 19 bases separated the two germline ends. The CDR3 extends over 15 amino acids. The clonotype originates from a woman in her 30s in good health and CMV-seronegative. This rearrangement joins TRBV19 to TRBJ1-2, with a tentative D call TRBD1 (5 bases). Sequencing used PBMCs. CDR3: CASSPRQLGLDGYTF. CDR3 bases: TGTGCCAGTAGTCCCCGACAGTTGGGCTTGGATGGCTACACCTTC. Drawing the rest from reference TRBV19 and TRBJ1-2, the complete variable domain is DGGITQSPKYLFRKEGQNVTLSCEQNLNHDAMYWYRQDPGQGLRLIYYSQIVNDFQKGDIAEGYSVSREKKESFPLTVTSAQKNPTAFYLCASSPRQLGLDGYTFGSGTRLTVV.